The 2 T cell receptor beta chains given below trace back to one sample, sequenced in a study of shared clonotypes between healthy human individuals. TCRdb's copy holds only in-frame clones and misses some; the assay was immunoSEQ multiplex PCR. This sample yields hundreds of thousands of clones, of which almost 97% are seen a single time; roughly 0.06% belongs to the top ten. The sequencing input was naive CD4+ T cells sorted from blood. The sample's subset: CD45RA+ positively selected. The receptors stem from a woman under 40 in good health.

Here the CDR3 reads CASSRADQGGTDTQYF. For the CDR3, the DNA is TGTGCCAGCAGCCGCGCCGACCAGGGTGGCACAGATACGCAGTATTTT. This chain joins TRBV25-1 and TRBJ2-3, with D possibly being TRBD1 (5 bases). The CDR3 runs to 16 residues. Germline CDR1 MGHDK, CDR2 SYGVNS. The V end lost 6 bases, the J end lost 1 base, and 17 bases lay between the germline ends.

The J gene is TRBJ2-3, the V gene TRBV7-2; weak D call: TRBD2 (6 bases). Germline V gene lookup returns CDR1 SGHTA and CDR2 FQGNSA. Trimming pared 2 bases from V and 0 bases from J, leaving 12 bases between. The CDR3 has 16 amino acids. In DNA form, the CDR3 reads TGTGCCAGCAGCTTAATGCCTAGCGTTAGCACAGATACGCAGTATTTT. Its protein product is CASSLMPSVSTDTQYF. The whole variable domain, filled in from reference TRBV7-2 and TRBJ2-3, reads GAGVSQSPSNKVTEKGKDVELRCDPISGHTALYWYRQSLGQGLEFLIYFQGNSAPDKSGLPSDRFSAERTGGSVSTLTIQRTQQEDSAVYLCASSLMPSVSTDTQYFGPGTRLTVL.